This T cell receptor (beta chain) was identified in a study of cytomegalovirus exposure and HLA in healthy donors. A word on this clone: The antigen is unknown.

The germline V gene has CDR1 SGHTA and CDR2 FQGTGA. The V gene lost 5 bases and the J gene lost 2 bases, with 12 bases spanning the gap. The length of the CDR3 is 14 residues. The PCR made use of 60 Vbeta and 13 Jbeta primers. Assay: immunoSEQ multiplex PCR; the TCRdb copy retains only in-frame clones and omits some. This sample has about 220,000 clones, with approximately 68% found just once. Findings and limits, study-wide: V- and J-gene trimming in TCR beta was tied to a missense DCLRE1C variant by an analysis performed later. Per a prior analysis, the majority of TCR beta V segments were productive roughly 87% or roughly 30% of the time. Solely CMV serostatus was available to characterize immune exposure.

This clonotype originated in a woman aged 25-40 years in good health and CMV-seronegative. The sequenced sample consisted of PBMCs. This chain uses TRBV7-3 with TRBJ1-1, with a tentative D call TRBD1 (5 bases). The CDR3 is CASSPTDRNTEAFF. In nucleotides, the CDR3 is TGTGCCAGCAGCCCGACCGACAGAAACACTGAAGCTTTCTTT.